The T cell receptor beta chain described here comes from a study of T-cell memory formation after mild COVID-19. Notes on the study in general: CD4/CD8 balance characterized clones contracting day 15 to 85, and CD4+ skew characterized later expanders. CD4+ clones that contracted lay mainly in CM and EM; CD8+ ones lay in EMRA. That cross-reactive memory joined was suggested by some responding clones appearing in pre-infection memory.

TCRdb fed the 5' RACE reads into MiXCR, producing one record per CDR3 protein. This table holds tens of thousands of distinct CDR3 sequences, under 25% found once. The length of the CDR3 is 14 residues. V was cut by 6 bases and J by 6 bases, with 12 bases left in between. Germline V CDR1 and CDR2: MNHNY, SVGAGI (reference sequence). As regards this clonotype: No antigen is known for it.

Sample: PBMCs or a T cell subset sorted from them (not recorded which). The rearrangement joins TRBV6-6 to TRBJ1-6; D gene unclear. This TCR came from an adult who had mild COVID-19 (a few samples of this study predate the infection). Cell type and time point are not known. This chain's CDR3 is CASRSDTANSPLHF. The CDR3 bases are TGTGCCAGCAGAAGTGACACAGCTAATTCACCCCTCCACTTT.